The 30 T cell receptor beta chains below were found in one sample sequenced in a study of cytomegalovirus exposure and HLA in healthy donors. This PCR relied on a set of 60 Vbeta primers and 13 Jbeta primers. Data came from immunoSEQ multiplex PCR; TCRdb stores just in-frame clones and leaves some out. The sample lists roughly 100,000 clones, less than 80% occurring once. The sequencing sample was made of PBMCs. Receptor source: a woman aged 40-49 years in good health and CMV-seronegative.

The rearrangement joins TRBV6-6 to TRBJ2-7; 10 bases are a match to TRBD2. From germline, CDR1 is MNHNY and CDR2 SVGAGI (reference sequence). This CDR3 spans 14 amino acids. Trimming at V came to 7 bases and at J to 3 bases, leaving 6 bases not matched to a gene. CDR3 coding DNA: TGTGCCAGCACTCCTAGCGGGGGTCTCTACGAGCAGTACTTC. Its protein is CASTPSGGLYEQYF.

Only a few counts were recorded for this clone. The V call is TRBV5-5, the J call TRBJ2-7, with D perhaps TRBD1 (6 bases). The V end lost 0 bases, the J end lost 0 bases, and 13 bases lay between the germline ends. The CDR3 runs to 16 residues. CDR1 and CDR2 (germline): SGHKS, YYEKEE (reference sequence). CDR3: CASSLAWGTPSYEQYF. The CDR3 bases are TGTGCCAGCAGCTTGGCTTGGGGGACACCCTCCTACGAGCAGTACTTC.

The chain has TRBV9 and TRBJ1-1; maybe TRBD1 (6 bases). Trimming removed 3 bases at V and 8 bases at J, with 23 bases between. CDR1 and CDR2 (germline): SGDLS, YYNGEE. The CDR3 length is 16 residues. CDR3 DNA: TGTGCCAGCAGCGCTATTTCTGCCGGGACACCTGTGGAAGCTTTCTTT. It specifies CASSAISAGTPVEAFF. The full variable domain, in which reference TRBV9 and TRBJ1-1 provide the parts outside the CDR3, is DSGVTQTPKHLITATGQRVTLRCSPRSGDLSVYWYQQSLDQGLQFLIQYYNGEERAKGNILERFSAQQFPDLHSELNLSSLELGDSALYFCASSAISAGTPVEAFFGQGTRLTVV.

This clone came up a few times. The chain uses TRBV5-4 and TRBJ1-1, with 7 nucleotides matching TRBD1. Germline V lookup: CDR1 SGHNT, CDR2 YYREEE (reference sequence). The J segment lost 4 bases and the V segment lost 1 base, leaving 4 bases of the junction unmatched. The CDR3 spans 14 residues. The CDR3 spells CASSLRQGGTEAFF. CDR3 DNA sequence: TGTGCCAGCAGCTTGAGACAGGGAGGCACTGAAGCTTTCTTT.

The chain couples TRBV27 to TRBJ1-1, with no clear D. CDR1 MNHEY and CDR2 SMNVEV come from the germline V gene (reference sequence). V dropped 5 bases and J dropped 3 bases, with 10 bases sitting between them. The CDR3 spans 13 residues. Here the CDR3 reads CASSLREDTEAFF. The CDR3 DNA follows: TGTGCCAGCAGTCTCCGGGAGGACACTGAAGCTTTCTTT.

The chain is built from TRBV11-2 and TRBJ2-2, with no clear D. V was cut by 5 bases and J by 7 bases, with 11 bases left in between. Germline V gives CDR1 SGHAT, CDR2 FQNNGV. This CDR3 comprises 13 residues. This CDR3 reads CASSPSGSGELFF. Written as DNA, the CDR3 is TGTGCCAGCAGCCCCTCGGGTAGCGGGGAGCTGTTTTTT.

The chain recombines TRBV19 with TRBJ2-1; 9 positions agree with TRBD2. After removal of 7 bases from V and 0 bases from J, the junction contained 13 bases not matched to a gene. This CDR3 spans 18 amino acids. Germline V lookup: CDR1 LNHDA, CDR2 SQIVND (reference sequence). CDR3 sequence reads: CASIGPKRGAYSYNEQFF. The CDR3 DNA reads as TGTGCCAGTATAGGCCCCAAGCGGGGGGCCTACTCCTACAATGAGCAGTTCTTC.

This chain uses TRBV27 with TRBJ2-2; TRBD2 matches at 9 bases. The V and J ends lost 6 bases and 4 bases, in that order; junction bases with no gene match: 3. The germline V gene encodes CDR1 MNHEY and CDR2 SMNVEV (reference sequence). This CDR3 is built from 14 residues. CDR3 sequence: CASSRGGGTGELFF. CDR3 DNA sequence: TGTGCCAGCAGCCGCGGGGGGGGCACCGGGGAGCTGTTTTTT.

The V and J genes are TRBV28 and TRBJ1-6; D is possibly TRBD1 (5 bases). The V gene lost 6 bases and the J gene lost 4 bases, with 10 bases spanning the gap. The germline CDR1 and CDR2 sequences are MDHEN and SYDVKM. The CDR3 runs 14 residues. This CDR3 is CASSRDRYNSPLHF. The CDR3 bases are TGTGCCAGCAGCCGTGACAGATATAATTCACCCCTCCACTTT.

In this sample, this clone turned up a few times. The CDR3 protein is CASSLRDTGGNQPQHF. Written as DNA, the CDR3 is TGTGCCAGCAGCTTGCGGGACACCGGTGGTAATCAGCCCCAGCATTTT. V usage is TRBV5-6 and J usage is TRBJ1-5; perhaps TRBD1 as D (6 bases). V lost 1 base, J lost 4 bases, and 15 bases lay in between. Germline-derived CDR1 and CDR2 are SGHDT and YYEEEE. The CDR3 length is 16 residues.

This chain joins TRBV19 and TRBJ1-4, with D possibly matching TRBD1 (6 bases). Germline V gives CDR1 LNHDA, CDR2 SQIVND (reference sequence). This CDR3 comprises 14 residues. The V and J ends lost 8 bases and 8 bases respectively, with 18 bases between them. The CDR3 region has the DNA TGTGCCAGTGGACAGCGTGGTCGGGACGAAAAACTGTTTTTT. It is translated as CASGQRGRDEKLFF. The variable domain in full, completed from reference TRBV19 and TRBJ1-4, reads DGGITQSPKYLFRKEGQNVTLSCEQNLNHDAMYWYRQDPGQGLRLIYYSQIVNDFQKGDIAEGYSVSREKKESFPLTVTSAQKNPTAFYLCASGQRGRDEKLFFGSGTQLSVL.

The chain joins TRBV25-1 to TRBJ1-5, with 8 bases matching TRBD1. CDR1 is MGHDK, CDR2 SYGVNS, per germline. Trimming removed 6 bases from V and 3 bases from J; junction bases left unmatched: 4. This CDR3 comprises 14 residues. CDR3 in DNA: TGTGCCAGCAGCCGGACAGGGAACAATCAGCCCCAGCATTTT. This translates into CASSRTGNNQPQHF.

As for this clone: Other DNA sequences within the sample encode an identical CDR3. J is TRBJ2-2 and V is TRBV4-1; 7 bases are a match to TRBD2. After removal of 0 bases from V and 2 bases from J, the junction contained 3 bases not matched to a gene. The length of the CDR3 is 16 residues. CDR1 and CDR2 (germline): MGHRA, YSYEKL. The CDR3 protein is CASSQEGRGNTGELFF. DNA for the CDR3: TGCGCCAGCAGCCAAGAAGGGAGGGGAAACACCGGGGAGCTGTTTTTT.

A single count supports this clone. The gene calls are TRBV28 and TRBJ2-1, with TRBD2 matching 10 bases. The CDR3 runs 15 residues. V lost 5 bases, J lost 9 bases, and 10 bases stayed unmatched. Germline lookup yields CDR1 MDHEN and CDR2 SYDVKM. The CDR3 here is CASSPLAGGRGEQFF. The DNA for the CDR3 is TGTGCCAGCAGTCCCTTAGCGGGAGGACGCGGTGAGCAGTTCTTC. The full variable domain, its missing parts supplied by reference TRBV28 and TRBJ2-1, is DVKVTQSSRYLVKRTGEKVFLECVQDMDHENMFWYRQDPGLGLRLIYFSYDVKMKEKGDIPEGYSVSREKKERFSLILESASTNQTSMYLCASSPLAGGRGEQFFGPGTRLTVL.

This chain uses TRBV27 with TRBJ1-1; 7 bases align to TRBD1. This CDR3 has 13 residues. Germline CDR1 MNHEY, CDR2 SMNVEV (reference sequence). The trim removed 4 bases at V and 3 bases at J, leaving 2 bases unmatched. CDR3 in DNA: TGTGCCAGCAGTTGGGACAGAGACACTGAAGCTTTCTTT. Translated: CASSWDRDTEAFF.

The chain combines TRBV7-2 with TRBJ1-4, with TRBD1 identical over 7 bases. CDR1 SGHTA and CDR2 FQGNSA come from the germline V gene. CDR3 size: 14 residues. J gave up 7 bases and V 2 bases, and 4 bases lay outside the gene matches. CDR3 DNA sequence: TGTGCCAGCAGCTTACAGGGGGGCCTTGAAAAACTGTTTTTT. Amino acids: CASSLQGGLEKLFF. Combining the CDR3 with reference TRBV7-2 and TRBJ1-4 gives the whole variable domain GAGVSQSPSNKVTEKGKDVELRCDPISGHTALYWYRQSLGQGLEFLIYFQGNSAPDKSGLPSDRFSAERTGGSVSTLTIQRTQQEDSAVYLCASSLQGGLEKLFFGSGTQLSVL.

V is TRBV4-1 and J is TRBJ2-7; 11 nucleotides agree with TRBD2. J gave up 2 bases and V 7 bases, and 13 bases lay outside the gene matches. This CDR3 is built from 17 residues. Per the germline V gene, CDR1 is MGHRA and CDR2 is YSYEKL. The CDR3 nucleotides are TGCGCCAGCACTCAGGGAGGGGGACTAGCGGAAACCTACGAGCAGTACTTC. This codes for CASTQGGGLAETYEQYF.

J is TRBJ1-6 and V is TRBV27, with TRBD1 matching over 8 bases. Germline CDR1 is MNHEY and CDR2 is SMNVEV (reference sequence). J was trimmed by 0 bases and V by 5 bases; bases with no gene match: 9. The CDR3 contains 18 residues. CDR3 sequence reads: CASSPSTGDSSYNSPLHF. CDR3 nucleotide sequence: TGTGCCAGCAGTCCCTCGACAGGGGATAGCTCCTATAATTCACCCCTCCACTTT.

J is TRBJ1-6 and V is TRBV18, with D unresolved. The length of the CDR3 is 16 residues. CDR1 is KGHSH, CDR2 LQKENI, per germline. The V end lost 2 bases, the J end lost 0 bases, and 8 bases lay between the germline ends. The CDR3 loop reads CASSPGGSSYNSPLHF. DNA for the CDR3: TGTGCCAGCTCACCAGGTGGGAGCTCCTATAATTCACCCCTCCACTTT.

V is TRBV5-4 and J is TRBJ2-3, with 11 bases lining up with TRBD2. Germline assignment: CDR1 SGHNT and CDR2 YYREEE (reference sequence). V was pared by 1 base and J by 6 bases, with 7 bases of the junction left unmatched. The CDR3 is 16 amino acids. This chain's CDR3 is CASSLQLSGRVDTQYF. Here the CDR3 DNA reads TGTGCCAGCAGCTTGCAACTTAGCGGGAGGGTGGATACGCAGTATTTT.

This clone has just one count. This sequence joins TRBV29-1 and TRBJ2-7; a weak D match, TRBD1 (8 bases). Trimming removed 7 bases at V and 3 bases at J, with 16 bases between. Germline CDR1 is SQVTM and CDR2 is ANQGSEA. The CDR3 sequence is 13 residues long. CDR3 in amino acids: CSADRGGGYEQYF. CDR3 in DNA: TGCAGCGCAGACAGGGGCGGGGGCTACGAGCAGTACTTC.

Only a few counts were recorded for this clone. Different DNA sequences within this sample yield the same CDR3. CDR3 sequence reads: CASSLAGAQETQYF. CDR3 in DNA: TGTGCCAGCAGCTTAGCGGGGGCACAAGAGACCCAGTACTTC. V is TRBV7-2 and J is TRBJ2-5; weak D call: TRBD1 (6 bases). Germline V lookup: CDR1 SGHTA, CDR2 FQGNSA. Trimming pared 0 bases from V and 2 bases from J, leaving 7 bases between. The CDR3 extends over 14 amino acids.

The chain recombines TRBV27 with TRBJ1-5; 7 bases align to TRBD1. The germline V gene has CDR1 MNHEY and CDR2 SMNVEV (reference sequence). V shed 5 bases, J shed 9 bases, and the junction held 13 bases outside the gene matches. The CDR3 is 15 amino acids. DNA of the CDR3: TGTGCCAGCAGTCGGACAGGACGTACGAAGGGGCCCCAGCATTTT. Its protein is CASSRTGRTKGPQHF.

The CDR3 bases are TGTGCCAGCAGCGTAGAAGGGACAGGAAACACCGGGGAGCTGTTTTTT. Protein: CASSVEGTGNTGELFF. J is TRBJ2-2 and V is TRBV9; TRBD1 matches 8 bases. Germline V gives CDR1 SGDLS, CDR2 YYNGEE. The CDR3 contains 16 residues. The V gene end was trimmed by 0 bases and the J gene end by 2 bases; junction bases not matched to a gene: 3.

This chain links TRBV11-2 with TRBJ1-2, with TRBD1 matching 7 bases. The CDR3 spans 13 residues. V shed 5 bases, J shed 6 bases, and the junction held 6 bases outside the gene matches. The germline V gene has CDR1 SGHAT and CDR2 FQNNGV. The CDR3 DNA reads TGTGCCAGCAGCCCTAACCAGGGGGATGGCTACACCTTC. Translating it yields CASSPNQGDGYTF.

The CDR3: CASSWPAAGDREQFF. The CDR3 DNA follows: TGTGCCAGCAGCTGGCCGGCAGCGGGGGACCGTGAGCAGTTCTTC. The rearrangement joins TRBV6-5 to TRBJ2-1; 8 bases agree with TRBD2. The CDR3 length is 15 residues. CDR1 and CDR2 (germline): MNHEY, SVGAGI. The V and J ends lost 6 bases and 9 bases, in that order; junction bases with no gene match: 13.

This clone was seen more than once but under ten times. This chain links TRBV25-1 with TRBJ2-7; 7 nucleotides align to TRBD1. Germline assignment: CDR1 MGHDK and CDR2 SYGVNS. The CDR3 covers 13 residues. The ends lost 4 bases at V and 5 bases at J; junction bases unmatched: 5. The CDR3 DNA follows: TGTGCCAGCAGTGCGACAGGGTACCACGAGCAGTACTTC. As protein: CASSATGYHEQYF.

The chain links TRBV28 to TRBJ1-3, with TRBD1 as a possible D gene (5 bases). The CDR3 sequence is 16 residues long. The V end lost 6 bases, the J end lost 4 bases, and 19 bases lay between the germline ends. Germline lookup yields CDR1 MDHEN and CDR2 SYDVKM. The CDR3 is CASRLPRQPPGNTIYF. The CDR3 DNA reads TGTGCCAGCAGGCTTCCGAGACAGCCCCCCGGAAACACCATATATTTT.

This chain links TRBV29-1 with TRBJ1-6, with TRBD1 identical over 9 bases. Losses at the gene ends were 5 bases for V and 8 bases for J; bases not matched to a gene: 10. Germline lookup yields CDR1 SQVTM and CDR2 ANQGSEA. The CDR3 is 15 residues long. The DNA of the CDR3 is TGCAGCGTTAGGTTTGCGGGACAGGGTGATTCACCCCTCCACTTT. It is translated as CSVRFAGQGDSPLHF.

This clone occurred once. CDR3 coding DNA: TGTGCCAGTAGTAGACTAGCGGGAGGGTCGGGTACGCAGTATTTT. Translation: CASSRLAGGSGTQYF. V gene TRBV19 combines with J gene TRBJ2-3; TRBD2 matches 14 bases. V lost 4 bases to trimming and J lost 8 bases; unmatched junction nucleotides: 5. The CDR3 length is 15 residues. The germline V gene encodes CDR1 LNHDA and CDR2 SQIVND (reference sequence).